The present TCR beta chain was sequenced within a study of Ad26.COV2.S vaccination and SARS-CoV-2 variants. The treatment was: roughly 20 received Ad26.COV2.S at low or high dose, single or two shots; about 5 received placebo; per-sample allocation not given. Sample collection was performed on day 63 after the first vaccine or placebo injection. Ad26 vector vaccine expressed Wuhan-strain SARS-CoV-2 spike. Measured with immunoSEQ multiplex PCR; TCRdb has only the in-frame clones, and not every one. Seen here are hundreds of thousands of clones, roughly 89% observed once, and the top ten hold about 5%. Study-wide results and caveats: Vaccinees and placebo recipients showed similar non-spike TCR breadth.

Comment on this clone: Its antigen is not identified.

The receptor was isolated from a person aged 18-60 years who received the Ad26.COV2.S COVID-19 vaccine or a placebo. The source was peripheral blood, collected in a trial of Ad26.COV2.S vaccine versus placebo.

CDR3 amino acids: CASSGRDVDPYEQYF. The CDR3 DNA is TGTGCCAGCAGCGGGCGGGACGTTGATCCCTACGAGCAGTACTTC. The gene calls are TRBV7-9 and TRBJ2-7, with D possibly TRBD2 on 6 matching bases. Trimming left V 5 bases short and J 2 bases short, with 16 bases between. The CDR3 loop spans 15 amino acids. CDR1 is SEHNR, CDR2 FQNEAQ, per germline (reference sequence).